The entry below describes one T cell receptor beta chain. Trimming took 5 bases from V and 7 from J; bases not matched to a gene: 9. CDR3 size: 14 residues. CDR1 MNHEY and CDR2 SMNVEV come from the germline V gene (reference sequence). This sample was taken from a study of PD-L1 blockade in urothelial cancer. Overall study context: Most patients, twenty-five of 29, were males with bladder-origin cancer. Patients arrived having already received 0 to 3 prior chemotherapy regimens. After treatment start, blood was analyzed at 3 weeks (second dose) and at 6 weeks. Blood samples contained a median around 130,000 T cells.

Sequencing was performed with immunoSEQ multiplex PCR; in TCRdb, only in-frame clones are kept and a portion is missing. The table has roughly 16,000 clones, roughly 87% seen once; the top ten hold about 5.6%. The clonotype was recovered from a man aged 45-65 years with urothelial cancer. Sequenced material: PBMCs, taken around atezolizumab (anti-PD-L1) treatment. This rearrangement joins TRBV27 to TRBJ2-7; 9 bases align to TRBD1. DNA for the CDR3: TGTGCCAGCAGTCCCCGGGACAGGGTATTTGAGCAGTACTTC. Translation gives CASSPRDRVFEQYF.